One sample yielded the 25 T cell receptor beta chains listed below, sequenced in a study of shared clonotypes between healthy human individuals. The protocol was immunoSEQ multiplex PCR, while the TCRdb copy is restricted to in-frame clones and leaves out a portion. The sample has about 1.1 million clones, 70% to 80% seen once. The sequenced material came from memory CD4+ T cells from PBMCs. As to subset: CD45RA-negative fraction. These receptor sequences come from a man aged 18 to 30 in good health. Some clones in this sample may be carry-over from other donors' samples.

V gene TRBV5-4 combines with J gene TRBJ2-2; TRBD1 might be the D (6 bases). The CDR3 totals 16 residues. V shed 4 bases and J shed 1 base, with 14 bases lying between them. Germline CDR1 reads SGHNT; CDR2 reads YYREEE (reference sequence). CDR3 in amino acids: CASSRGQKGNTGELFF. In DNA, the CDR3 is TGTGCCAGCAGCCGAGGACAGAAAGGGAACACCGGGGAGCTGTTTTTT.

The chain carries TRBV2 and TRBJ2-7; D remains unclear. The CDR3 spans 12 residues. Germline CDR1 and CDR2: SNHLY and FYNNEI. V lost 11 bases, J lost 2 bases, and 13 bases lay in between. The CDR3 bases are TGTGCCCACGCCGGCAGCCCCTACGAGCAGTACTTC. Amino acids: CAHAGSPYEQYF.

This chain connects TRBV18 to TRBJ1-1; maybe TRBD1 (5 bases). V lost 3 bases, J lost 1 base, and 15 bases lay in between. The CDR3 has 16 residues. Germline V gives CDR1 KGHSH, CDR2 LQKENI. CDR3 sequence (DNA): TGTGCCAGCTCACCTGCCCTCGGCGGGGGGAACACTGAAGCTTTCTTT. Translation gives CASSPALGGGNTEAFF.

V gene TRBV27 combines with J gene TRBJ1-4; D call uncertain. This CDR3 contains 15 residues. V dropped 3 bases and J dropped 4 bases, with 12 bases sitting between them. Germline CDR1 and CDR2: MNHEY and SMNVEV (reference sequence). The CDR3 loop reads CASSLEPSDNEKLFF. CDR3 in DNA: TGTGCCAGCAGTTTGGAGCCCTCAGATAATGAAAAACTGTTTTTT. The entire variable domain, with the rest obtained from reference TRBV27 and TRBJ1-4, is as follows: EAQVTQNPRYLITVTGKKLTVTCSQNMNHEYMSWYRQDPGLGLRQIYYSMNVEVTDKGDVPEGYKVSRKEKRNFPLILESPSPNQTSLYFCASSLEPSDNEKLFFGSGTQLSVL.

This clone was seen many times. The chain uses TRBV7-9 and TRBJ2-3, with D perhaps TRBD2 (6 bases). From germline, CDR1 is SEHNR and CDR2 FQNEAQ (reference sequence). The CDR3 totals 12 residues. The germline V and J ends were trimmed by 5 bases and 9 bases, with 12 bases remaining between them. DNA of the CDR3: TGTGCCAGCAGCCGGACTACAACGACGCAGTATTTT. Protein product: CASSRTTTTQYF.

The chain links TRBV28 to TRBJ2-1; maybe TRBD2 (5 bases). This CDR3 is 14 amino acids long. V was pared by 3 bases and J by 7 bases, with 13 bases between. Germline lookup yields CDR1 MDHEN and CDR2 SYDVKM. CDR3: CASSFVGVGNEQFF. The DNA of the CDR3 is TGTGCCAGCAGTTTCGTGGGAGTAGGTAATGAGCAGTTCTTC.

In its sample, this clone was seen a few times. The chain recombines TRBV4-3 with TRBJ2-3; 7 bases match TRBD2. CDR1 and CDR2 (germline): LGHNA, YSLEER. Trimming cost V 0 bases and J 6 bases; bases outside gene matches: 6. The CDR3 has 15 residues. CDR3 sequence reads: CASSQDSRGGDTQYF. CDR3 nucleotide sequence: TGCGCCAGCAGCCAAGACAGTAGGGGAGGGGATACGCAGTATTTT.

The chain links TRBV27 to TRBJ1-4; D remains unclear. The CDR3 is made up of 14 amino acids. CDR1 and CDR2 from the germline V gene are MNHEY and SMNVEV (reference sequence). The V gene lost 11 bases and the J gene lost 3 bases, with 16 bases spanning the gap. DNA for the CDR3: TGTGCCCCCCCCCAACCGTTAGCTAATGAAAAACTGTTTTTT. Protein product: CAPPQPLANEKLFF. The variable domain in full, completed from reference TRBV27 and TRBJ1-4, reads EAQVTQNPRYLITVTGKKLTVTCSQNMNHEYMSWYRQDPGLGLRQIYYSMNVEVTDKGDVPEGYKVSRKEKRNFPLILESPSPNQTSLYFCAPPQPLANEKLFFGSGTQLSVL.

This clone occurred a few times. In the same sample, other DNA sequences code for this CDR3. The V and J genes are TRBV2 and TRBJ1-1; TRBD1 matches 8 bases. The V and J ends lost 8 bases and 0 bases, in that order; junction bases with no gene match: 2. The germline CDR1 and CDR2 sequences are SNHLY and FYNNEI. The CDR3 runs 13 residues. This chain's CDR3 is CASRDRMNTEAFF. The CDR3 nucleotides read TGTGCCAGCCGGGACAGGATGAACACTGAAGCTTTCTTT.

The chain recombines TRBV5-1 with TRBJ1-2, with 7 bases aligning to TRBD1. Germline V gene lookup returns CDR1 SGHRS and CDR2 YFSETQ. The junction had 10 bases not matched to a gene; V was cut back by 3 bases and J by 11 bases. This CDR3 has 13 amino acids. The chain's CDR3 is CASSSSGQDPYTF. The CDR3, as DNA: TGCGCCAGCAGCTCATCAGGACAGGATCCTTACACCTTC. Based on the CDR3 plus reference TRBV5-1 and TRBJ1-2, the full variable domain is KAGVTQTPRYLIKTRGQQVTLSCSPISGHRSVSWYQQTPGQGLQFLFEYFSETQRNKGNFPGRFSGRQFSNSRSEMNVSTLELGDSALYLCASSSSGQDPYTFGSGTRLTVV.

V is TRBV7-9 and J is TRBJ1-5; D is possibly TRBD1 (5 bases). Germline V lookup: CDR1 SEHNR, CDR2 FQNEAQ (reference sequence). Between the trimmed V and J ends, which lost 4 bases and 0 bases, there was a span of 16 bases. This CDR3 has 17 residues. The CDR3 coding sequence is TGTGCCAGCAGCTCCTTTTACGGGGCAGATAGCAATCAGCCCCAGCATTTT. This encodes CASSSFYGADSNQPQHF.

As regards this clone: This same CDR3 is encoded by further DNA sequences in the sample. The chain couples TRBV2 to TRBJ1-1; maybe TRBD1 (5 bases). The length of the CDR3 is 13 residues. From germline, CDR1 is SNHLY and CDR2 FYNNEI. V dropped 6 bases and J dropped 2 bases, with 10 bases sitting between them. DNA of the CDR3: TGTGCCAGCAGCCGAGACAGAAACACTGAAGCTTTCTTT. This codes for CASSRDRNTEAFF. The entire variable domain, with the rest obtained from reference TRBV2 and TRBJ1-1, is as follows: EPEVTQTPSHQVTQMGQEVILRCVPISNHLYFYWYRQILGQKVEFLVSFYNNEISEKSEIFDDQFSVERPDGSNFTLKIRSTKLEDSAMYFCASSRDRNTEAFFGQGTRLTVV.

V usage is TRBV2 and J usage is TRBJ2-5; no definite D call. Trimming stripped 4 bases from V and 1 base from J, with 13 bases between. Germline CDR1 reads SNHLY; CDR2 reads FYNNEI. CDR3 length: 15 residues. The CDR3 coding sequence is TGTGCCAGCAGTGGGGTGGTCTCTATCCAAGAGACCCAGTACTTC. As protein: CASSGVVSIQETQYF.

The rearrangement joins TRBV29-1 to TRBJ1-4, with TRBD1 matching 7 bases. This CDR3 spans 15 amino acids. From germline, CDR1 is SQVTM and CDR2 ANQGSEA. Trimming removed 1 base from V and 8 bases from J; junction bases left unmatched: 10. The CDR3 nucleotides are TGCAGCGTTGAAGCGACCGACAGGGAGGTAGAAAAACTGTTTTTT. The encoded protein is CSVEATDREVEKLFF.

The genes are TRBV28 and TRBJ1-5; 7 bases are a match to TRBD1. This CDR3 is 16 amino acids long. Germline trimming cut 5 bases from V and 3 bases from J; bases unmatched to any gene: 10. Germline V gene lookup returns CDR1 MDHEN and CDR2 SYDVKM. This CDR3 is CASSPSGQATNQPQHF. Here the CDR3 DNA reads TGTGCCAGCAGTCCGAGCGGACAGGCCACCAATCAGCCCCAGCATTTT.

V usage is TRBV9 and J usage is TRBJ1-2; 8 bases agree with TRBD1. The CDR3 sequence is 14 residues long. The ends lost 4 bases at V and 6 bases at J; junction bases unmatched: 8. CDR1 is SGDLS and CDR2 is YYNGEE in the germline V gene. The CDR3 loop is CASSLPAGGNGYTF. CDR3 coding DNA: TGTGCCAGCAGCCTCCCGGCAGGGGGCAATGGCTACACCTTC. Full variable domain (outside the CDR3, taken from reference TRBV9 and TRBJ1-2): DSGVTQTPKHLITATGQRVTLRCSPRSGDLSVYWYQQSLDQGLQFLIQYYNGEERAKGNILERFSAQQFPDLHSELNLSSLELGDSALYFCASSLPAGGNGYTFGSGTRLTVV.

The chain has TRBV27 and TRBJ1-2; D gene unclear. This CDR3 contains 13 residues. The ends were cut back, 8 bases at V and 5 bases at J, with 15 bases in the middle. CDR1 MNHEY and CDR2 SMNVEV come from the germline V gene (reference sequence). CDR3 nucleotides: TGTGCCAGCTCCGGTTGGAATGGGTATGGCTACACCTTC. This translates into CASSGWNGYGYTF.

This clone has just one count. CDR3 sequence (DNA): TGTGCCAGCAGCTCGGGACTAGCGGGAGATGGTGGAAACATTCAGTACTTC. Encoded protein: CASSSGLAGDGGNIQYF. The rearrangement links TRBV7-9 to TRBJ2-4, with TRBD2 identical over 14 bases. V was pared by 4 bases and J by 6 bases, with 8 bases of the junction left unmatched. CDR3 length equals 17 residues. The V gene's germline CDR1 is SEHNR and CDR2 FQNEAQ (reference sequence).

The rearrangement joins TRBV7-3 to TRBJ2-1, with 8 bases aligning to TRBD2. The CDR3 is 15 amino acids. Per germline, CDR1 SGHTA and CDR2 FQGTGA. V lost 5 bases to trimming and J lost 6 bases; unmatched junction nucleotides: 9. The CDR3 sequence: CASSPRTSRSNEQFF. The CDR3 DNA reads TGTGCCAGCAGCCCGCGGACTAGCAGGAGCAATGAGCAGTTCTTC. Full variable domain (remainder filled in from reference TRBV7-3 and TRBJ2-1): GAGVSQTPSNKVTEKGKYVELRCDPISGHTALYWYRQSLGQGPEFLIYFQGTGAADDSGLPNDRFFAVRPEGSVSTLKIQRTERGDSAVYLCASSPRTSRSNEQFFGPGTRLTVL.

Turning to this clone: The sample contains more than one DNA sequence encoding this CDR3. This chain connects TRBV6-1 to TRBJ2-1; TRBD2 agrees at 9 bases. The germline CDR1 and CDR2 sequences are MNHNS and SASEGT. This CDR3 contains 13 residues. The J segment lost 4 bases and the V segment lost 7 bases, leaving 2 bases of the junction unmatched. The CDR3 nucleotides read TGTGCCAGCAAGACTAGCGGATACAATGAGCAGTTCTTC. It translates to CASKTSGYNEQFF.

V usage is TRBV7-3 and J usage is TRBJ2-1; TRBD2 is a possible D gene (6 bases). Trimming left V 5 bases short and J 2 bases short, with 10 bases between. Germline CDR1 is SGHTA and CDR2 is FQGTGA. The CDR3 totals 14 residues. CDR3 coding DNA: TGTGCCAGCAGCCGGGACTCGACCTACAATGAGCAGTTCTTC. Translated, it gives CASSRDSTYNEQFF.

The chain recombines TRBV9 with TRBJ1-2; 9 bases are a match to TRBD1. The junction had 5 bases not matched to a gene; V was cut back by 0 bases and J by 8 bases. Germline V gene data show CDR1 as SGDLS and CDR2 as YYNGEE. The CDR3 sequence is 14 residues long. Here the CDR3 reads CASSVGRQGEGYTF. The DNA of the CDR3 is TGTGCCAGCAGCGTAGGTCGACAGGGGGAGGGCTACACCTTC.

The J gene is TRBJ1-4, the V gene TRBV7-8; TRBD1 agrees at 8 bases. CDR1 SGHVS and CDR2 FQNEAQ come from the germline V gene. The CDR3 length is 17 residues. With V trimmed by 2 bases and J by 11 bases, 16 bases remained unmatched. CDR3 region: CASSLYRPTGAQGKLFF. CDR3 nucleotides: TGTGCCAGCAGCTTATATCGGCCGACAGGGGCCCAGGGGAAACTGTTTTTT.

This clone was counted once. V usage is TRBV29-1 and J usage is TRBJ2-1, with 11 nucleotides matching TRBD1. After removal of 4 bases from V and 3 bases from J, the junction contained 2 bases not matched to a gene. Germline-derived CDR1 and CDR2 are SQVTM and ANQGSEA. The CDR3 runs 14 residues. CDR3: CSVADRGHYNEQFF. CDR3 DNA sequence: TGCAGCGTTGCGGACAGGGGGCACTACAATGAGCAGTTCTTC.

The J gene is TRBJ1-1, the V gene TRBV28, with 7 positions matching TRBD1. Trimming at V came to 5 bases and at J to 0 bases, leaving 6 bases not matched to a gene. The CDR3 spans 15 residues. Germline V gene lookup returns CDR1 MDHEN and CDR2 SYDVKM. The CDR3 region has the DNA TGTGCCAGCAGTCCTCCGGGACAGATGAACACTGAAGCTTTCTTT. Amino acid sequence: CASSPPGQMNTEAFF.